This T cell receptor beta chain was retrieved from a study of blood T cell repertoires in COVID-19 (dated by TCRdb to 2019 to 2021). Looking at the study overall: The collaborator samples originated in the United States, Italy and Spain and spanned the acute and convalescent phases of COVID-19. The samples were drawn from the first 160 participants of the ongoing ImmuneRACE study and from more than 1,000 subjects provided by 6 global collaborators. The prospective study material was composed of cDNA or gDNA derived from T cells, B-cell-depleted T cells, or PBMCs. The sample metadata nearly always contained a de-identified subject ID, COVID-19 status, age in years and sex. Where HLA class I and class II types were available, the types were taken from metadata supplied by the sample provider, not from assay-based typing. Deeply sampled blood TCRbeta repertoires from subjects exposed to, actively infected with, or recovered from COVID-19 were included in the dataset. The repertoires were made available in a free public database intended to serve as a resource for research on the immune response to SARS-CoV-2. On the study overall, not on this receptor specifically: Clinical and demographic metadata were provided uncurated, with the amount varying by source and participant.

From the cysteine through the phenylalanine, the CDR3 covers 16 amino acids. Of all the DNA, just the CDR3 is kept, 48 bases in frame from base 1. Germline trimming amounts to 3 bases on V and 3 bases on J, with 7 as the count of junction bases outside the gene matches. The germline V gene gives CDR1 as SGHRS and CDR2 as YFSETQ. Note on this clone: Its antigen has not been determined. No base quality values were provided; no much bigger clone lies one nucleotide off.

In the prospective study, participants were roughly 18 to 100 years old, resided in about two dozen geographic areas of the United States, and were enrolled through a virtual design. In the prospective study, participants were assigned to cohorts based on the clinical history participants reported in a screening survey and a study questionnaire. Recovered participants in ImmuneRACE Cohort 3 were defined by two consecutive negative NP/OP PCR tests, clearance by a healthcare professional, or resolution of symptoms. Mobile phlebotomists in the prospective study collected whole blood, serum and a nasopharyngeal or oropharyngeal swab from every participant. Prospective study participants could optionally give additional blood draws and questionnaires over a roughly two-month period. Prospective study blood samples were shipped either frozen or at room temperature before DNA extraction. TCRbeta CDR3 regions were amplified from genomic DNA using the immunoSEQ Assay, a bias-controlled multiplex PCR. The original methods were these. The number of nucleated cells in each sample was estimated from the amplification of reference gene primers within the assay. Sequence reads were collapsed and filtered to measure the absolute abundance of every unique TCRbeta CDR3 rearrangement. For each sample, productive Simpson clonality was calculated as the square root of Simpson's diversity index across productive rearrangements. Drawn from immuneACCESS, this table holds only the in-frame rearrangements with V and J called that TCRdb kept. Clones are partly lost; checked studies trace under half to an unresolved V gene and leave the rest unexplained. V and J calls and clone size come straight from that table; D and trimming were deduced from the DNA. For this sample there are almost 400,000 clones; roughly 90% appear just once. The top ten clones comprise 1.5% to 2% of the sample.

The chain was built from TRBV5-1 and TRBJ2-1, with 9 bases in between that match TRBD1. The sequence was obtained from a woman aged 25 to 39 who had recovered from COVID-19. Sequencing was done on a sample of PBMCs or T cells enriched from blood (not recorded which). The CDR3 amino acid sequence is: CASSSGTGPSYNEQFF. DNA sequence: TGCGCCAGCAGCTCAGGGACAGGGCCCAGCTACAATGAGCAGTTCTTC.